Each of the 10 T cell receptor beta chains below was sequenced from the same sample in a study of siplizumab effects on memory and regulatory T cells. This table comes from immunoSEQ multiplex PCR, and its TCRdb copy is limited to in-frame clones, with some not included. The table lists 55,000 to 70,000 clones, approximately 95% of them singletons. Sequences were obtained from CD8+ T cells sorted from blood. The receptors were sampled from a human donor in good health.

The chain carries TRBV6-6 and TRBJ1-2, with a tentative D call TRBD1 (5 bases). V shed 8 bases and J shed 3 bases, with 19 bases lying between them. The CDR3 spans 15 residues. CDR1 MNHNY and CDR2 SVGAGI come from the germline V gene (reference sequence). The CDR3 sequence: CASEDTGVSDYGYTF. The CDR3 bases are TGTGCCAGCGAGGATACGGGGGTTTCAGACTATGGCTACACCTTC.

This clone was recorded only once. The rearrangement links TRBV7-3 to TRBJ2-2; TRBD2 is a possible D gene (6 bases). This CDR3 comprises 17 residues. CDR1 SGHTA and CDR2 FQGTGA come from the germline V gene. Trimming took 4 bases from V and 6 from J, leaving 21 bases between them. The CDR3 nucleotides read TGTGCCAGCAGCTCCGAGGACCCGGGACTGGGTCCCGGGGAGCTGTTTTTT. Its protein is CASSSEDPGLGPGELFF.

This rearrangement joins TRBV23-1 to TRBJ1-5, with 9 bases matching TRBD1. TRBV23-1 is designated an ORF whose function remains uncertain. CDR3 size: 19 residues. After removal of 10 bases from V and 6 bases from J, the junction contained 25 bases not matched to a gene. The CDR3 bases are TGCGCCACCATATTCTATTGTCCGTGGGACAGGGCAGAAGGTCAGCCCCAGCATTTT. Amino acids: CATIFYCPWDRAEGQPQHF.

This clone was recorded a few times. V gene TRBV4-1 combines with J gene TRBJ1-1; D gene uncertain. This CDR3 spans 13 amino acids. Germline CDR1 MGHRA, CDR2 YSYEKL. V was trimmed by 4 bases and J by 3 bases, leaving 9 bases between them. The CDR3 DNA is TGCGCCAGCAGCCGGCAGATCGACACTGAAGCTTTCTTT. Translating it yields CASSRQIDTEAFF.

The rearrangement links TRBV20-1 to TRBJ2-7; weak D call: TRBD1 (6 bases). CDR1 is DFQATT and CDR2 is SNEGSKA in the germline V gene (reference sequence). V lost 6 bases and J lost 3, with 6 bases in between. The CDR3 is 10 amino acids. The CDR3 coding sequence is TGCAGTGCCAGGGGCTACGAGCAGTACTTC. Translated: CSARGYEQYF.

The CDR3 coding sequence is TGCGCCAGCAGCCAACGGGCGGAAAACTCCTACAATGAGCAGTTCTTC. Translating gives CASSQRAENSYNEQFF. The V and J genes are TRBV4-1 and TRBJ2-1, with D unclear. Germline loops: CDR1 MGHRA, CDR2 YSYEKL. CDR3 size: 16 residues. Trimming took 2 bases from V and 0 from J, leaving 11 bases between them.

V is TRBV4-1 and J is TRBJ2-7; the D is unclear. CDR3 length: 13 residues. Germline V gene sequence: CDR1 MGHRA, CDR2 YSYEKL. Trimming cost V 0 bases and J 3 bases, with 6 bases left between them. CDR3 region: CASSQEDGYEQYF. The CDR3 DNA reads TGCGCCAGCAGCCAAGAAGACGGCTACGAGCAGTACTTC.

The V gene is TRBV2, the J gene TRBJ2-1; D is possibly TRBD2 (5 bases). V was cut by 8 bases and J by 6 bases, with 14 bases left in between. Germline CDR1 reads SNHLY; CDR2 reads FYNNEI. The CDR3 covers 13 residues. CDR3: CASLALATNEQFF. DNA of the CDR3: TGTGCCAGCTTGGCCCTAGCCACCAATGAGCAGTTCTTC.

About this clone itself: Being one base from a much bigger clone, this may be a read error. Other DNA variants within this sample encode the same CDR3. This chain links TRBV27 with TRBJ2-3; no clear D. V lost 2 bases to trimming and J lost 0 bases, with 3 bases between them. Per germline, CDR1 MNHEY and CDR2 SMNVEV (reference sequence). The CDR3 has 13 residues. The CDR3 spells CASSLTSTDTQYF. Written as DNA, the CDR3 is TGTGCCAGCAGTTTAACGAGCACAGATACGCAGTATTTT.

The gene calls are TRBV4-3 and TRBJ1-3, with D unclear. Per germline, CDR1 LGHNA and CDR2 YSLEER. The CDR3 is 15 amino acids. Trimming took 1 base from V and 1 from J, leaving 8 bases between them. The CDR3 region is CASSQGMGSGNTIYF. In DNA form, the CDR3 reads TGCGCCAGCAGCCAAGGAATGGGATCTGGAAACACCATATATTTT.